This T cell receptor beta chain comes out of a study of blood T cell repertoires in COVID-19. This clone was seen just once. V gave up 5 bases and J gave up 4 bases; unmatched junction bases: 20. The CDR3 length is 18 residues. Looked up from germline, CDR1 is SGHAT and CDR2 is FQNNGV. The data were produced by immunoSEQ multiplex PCR, yet TCRdb's version contains in-frame clones alone and is incomplete. The data contain about 400,000 clones, around 90% of them seen just once; the ten biggest clones take up 2.5% to 3.5%. This clonotype was sampled from a human donor in a cohort sampled during active COVID-19. The chain employs TRBV11-2 and TRBJ2-7, with 7 nucleotides matching TRBD2. Material for sequencing was peripheral blood. CDR3 loop: CASSPRGVRTPRVYEQYF. CDR3 sequence (DNA): TGTGCCAGCAGCCCTCGGGGGGTCAGGACGCCCAGAGTGTACGAGCAGTACTTC.